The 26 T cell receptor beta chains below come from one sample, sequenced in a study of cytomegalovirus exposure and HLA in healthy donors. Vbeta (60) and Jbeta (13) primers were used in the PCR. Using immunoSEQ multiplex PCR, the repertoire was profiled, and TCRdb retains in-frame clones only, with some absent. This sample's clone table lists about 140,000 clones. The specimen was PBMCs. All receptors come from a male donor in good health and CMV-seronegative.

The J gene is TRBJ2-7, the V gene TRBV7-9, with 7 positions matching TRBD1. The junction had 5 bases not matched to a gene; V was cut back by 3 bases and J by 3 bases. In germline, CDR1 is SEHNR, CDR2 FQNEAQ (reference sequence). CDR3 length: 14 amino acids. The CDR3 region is CASSFSSGGYEQYF. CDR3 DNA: TGTGCCAGCAGCTTCTCATCAGGGGGCTACGAGCAGTACTTC.

The CDR3 loop reads CASSQRQGGNQPQHF. The CDR3 DNA reads as TGTGCCAGCAGCCAACGACAGGGAGGCAATCAGCCCCAGCATTTT. The chain uses TRBV4-2 and TRBJ1-5; 7 bases match TRBD1. The CDR3 has 15 residues. Per the germline V gene, CDR1 is LGHNA and CDR2 is YNFKEQ. V lost 2 bases to trimming and J lost 2 bases; unmatched junction nucleotides: 3.

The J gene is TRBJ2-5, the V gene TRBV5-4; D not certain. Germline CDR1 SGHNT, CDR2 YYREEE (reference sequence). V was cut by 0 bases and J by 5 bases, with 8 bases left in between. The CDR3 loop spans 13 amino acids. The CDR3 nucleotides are TGTGCCAGCAGCTTGGGGCCGAGGGAGACCCAGTACTTC. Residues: CASSLGPRETQYF.

CDR3 sequence (DNA): TGTGCCAGCAGTGAATTCCAGGGCTGGTACGAGCAGTACTTC. Protein product: CASSEFQGWYEQYF. The V and J genes are TRBV6-1 and TRBJ2-7; TRBD1 might be the D (5 bases). Germline-derived CDR1 and CDR2 are MNHNS and SASEGT. V was pared by 2 bases and J by 4 bases, with 12 bases between. CDR3 size: 14 residues.

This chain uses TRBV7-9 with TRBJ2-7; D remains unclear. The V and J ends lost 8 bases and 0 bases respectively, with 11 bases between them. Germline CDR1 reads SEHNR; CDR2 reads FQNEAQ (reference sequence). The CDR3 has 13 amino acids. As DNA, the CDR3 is TGTGCCAGCGCGGCAATTAGCTCCTACGAGCAGTACTTC. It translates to CASAAISSYEQYF.

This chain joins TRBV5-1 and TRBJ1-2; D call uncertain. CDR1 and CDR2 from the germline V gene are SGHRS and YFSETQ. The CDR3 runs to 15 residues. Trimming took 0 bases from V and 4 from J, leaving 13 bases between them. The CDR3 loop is CASSLVAQRPYGYTF. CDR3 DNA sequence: TGCGCCAGCAGCTTGGTAGCTCAGAGACCCTATGGCTACACCTTC.

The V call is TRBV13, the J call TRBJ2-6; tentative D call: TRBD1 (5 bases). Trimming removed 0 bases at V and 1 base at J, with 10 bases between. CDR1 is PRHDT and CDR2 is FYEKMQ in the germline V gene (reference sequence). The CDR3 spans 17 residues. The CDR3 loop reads CASSLGTESSGANVLTF. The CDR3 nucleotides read TGTGCCAGCAGCTTAGGGACAGAAAGTTCTGGGGCCAACGTCCTGACTTTC.

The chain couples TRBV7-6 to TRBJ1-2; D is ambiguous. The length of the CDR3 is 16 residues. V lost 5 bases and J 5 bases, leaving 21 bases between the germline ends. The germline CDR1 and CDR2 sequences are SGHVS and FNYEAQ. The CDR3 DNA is TGTGCCAGCAGCCCAAGGGTCGAGGGTTCGGGTTATGGCTACACCTTC. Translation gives CASSPRVEGSGYGYTF.

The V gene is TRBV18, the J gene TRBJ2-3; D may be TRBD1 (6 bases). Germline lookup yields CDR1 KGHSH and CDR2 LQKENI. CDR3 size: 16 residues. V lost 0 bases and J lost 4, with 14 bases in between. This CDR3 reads CASSPPIRGSADTQYF. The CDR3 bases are TGTGCCAGCTCACCACCCATCAGGGGAAGTGCAGATACGCAGTATTTT.

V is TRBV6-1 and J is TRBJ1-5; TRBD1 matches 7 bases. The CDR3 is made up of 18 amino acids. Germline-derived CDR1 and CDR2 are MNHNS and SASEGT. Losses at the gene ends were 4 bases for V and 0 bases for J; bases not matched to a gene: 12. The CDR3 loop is CASSASPGTAYSNQPQHF. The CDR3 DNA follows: TGTGCCAGCAGTGCCTCCCCCGGGACAGCTTATAGCAATCAGCCCCAGCATTTT.

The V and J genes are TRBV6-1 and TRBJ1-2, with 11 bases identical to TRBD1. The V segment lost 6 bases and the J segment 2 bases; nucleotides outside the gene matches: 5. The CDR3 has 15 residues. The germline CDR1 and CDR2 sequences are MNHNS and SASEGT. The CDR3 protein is CASSRGTGGNYGYTF. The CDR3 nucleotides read TGTGCCAGCAGCCGGGGGACAGGGGGGAACTATGGCTACACCTTC.

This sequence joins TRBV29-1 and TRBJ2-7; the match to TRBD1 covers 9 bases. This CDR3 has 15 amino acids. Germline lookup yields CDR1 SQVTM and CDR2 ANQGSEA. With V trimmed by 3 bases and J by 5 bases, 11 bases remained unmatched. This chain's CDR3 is CSVEAQGTGIDEQYF. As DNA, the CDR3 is TGCAGCGTTGAGGCCCAAGGGACAGGGATCGACGAGCAGTACTTC.

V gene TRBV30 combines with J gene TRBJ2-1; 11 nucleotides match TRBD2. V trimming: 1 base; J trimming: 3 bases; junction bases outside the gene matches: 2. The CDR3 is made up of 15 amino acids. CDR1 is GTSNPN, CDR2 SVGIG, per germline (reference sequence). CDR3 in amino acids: CAWSATSGVYNEQFF. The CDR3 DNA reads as TGTGCCTGGAGTGCGACTAGCGGGGTCTACAATGAGCAGTTCTTC. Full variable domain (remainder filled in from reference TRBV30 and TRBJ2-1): SQTIHQWPATLVQPVGSPLSLECTVEGTSNPNLYWYRQAAGRGLQLLFYSVGIGQISSEVPQNLSASRPQDRQFILSSKKLLLSDSGFYLCAWSATSGVYNEQFFGPGTRLTVL.

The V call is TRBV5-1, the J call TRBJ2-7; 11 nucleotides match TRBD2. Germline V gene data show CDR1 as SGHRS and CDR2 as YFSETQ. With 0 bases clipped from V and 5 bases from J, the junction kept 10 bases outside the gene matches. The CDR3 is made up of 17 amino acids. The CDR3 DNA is TGCGCCAGCAGCTTGGCCCTAGCGGGAGGTTTGTCGGACGAGCAGTACTTC. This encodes CASSLALAGGLSDEQYF.

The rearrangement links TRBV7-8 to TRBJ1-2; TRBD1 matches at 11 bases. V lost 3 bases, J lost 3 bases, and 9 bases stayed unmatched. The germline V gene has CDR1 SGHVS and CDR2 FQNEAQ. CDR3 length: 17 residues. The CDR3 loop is CASSFNERTGGHYGYTF. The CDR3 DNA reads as TGTGCCAGCAGCTTTAACGAACGGACAGGGGGCCACTATGGCTACACCTTC.

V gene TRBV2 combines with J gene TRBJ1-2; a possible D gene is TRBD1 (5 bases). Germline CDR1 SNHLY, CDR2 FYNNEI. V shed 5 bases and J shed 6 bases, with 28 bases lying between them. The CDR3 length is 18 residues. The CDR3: CASSPHRGLLPGVDGYTF. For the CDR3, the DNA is TGTGCCAGCAGTCCCCACCGGGGACTCTTACCCGGGGTTGATGGCTACACCTTC.

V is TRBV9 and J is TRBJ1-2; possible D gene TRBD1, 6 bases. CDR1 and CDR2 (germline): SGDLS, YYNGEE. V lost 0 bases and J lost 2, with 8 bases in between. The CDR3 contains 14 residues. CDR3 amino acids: CASSVGTDNYGYTF. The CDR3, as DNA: TGTGCCAGCAGCGTAGGGACAGACAACTATGGCTACACCTTC. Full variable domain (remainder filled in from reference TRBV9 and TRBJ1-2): DSGVTQTPKHLITATGQRVTLRCSPRSGDLSVYWYQQSLDQGLQFLIQYYNGEERAKGNILERFSAQQFPDLHSELNLSSLELGDSALYFCASSVGTDNYGYTFGSGTRLTVV.

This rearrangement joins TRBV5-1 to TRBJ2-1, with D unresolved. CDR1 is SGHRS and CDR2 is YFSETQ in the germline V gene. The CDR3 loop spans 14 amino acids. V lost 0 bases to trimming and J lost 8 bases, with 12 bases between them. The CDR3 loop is CASSLDQTRDEQFF. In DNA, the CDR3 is TGCGCCAGCAGCTTGGACCAGACTCGAGATGAGCAGTTCTTC.

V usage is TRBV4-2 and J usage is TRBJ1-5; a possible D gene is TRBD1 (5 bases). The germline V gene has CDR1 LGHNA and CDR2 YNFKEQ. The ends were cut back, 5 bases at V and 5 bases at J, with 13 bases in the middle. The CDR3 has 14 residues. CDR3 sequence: CASSSSPGDQPQHF. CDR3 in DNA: TGTGCCAGCAGCTCATCCCCGGGGGATCAGCCCCAGCATTTT.

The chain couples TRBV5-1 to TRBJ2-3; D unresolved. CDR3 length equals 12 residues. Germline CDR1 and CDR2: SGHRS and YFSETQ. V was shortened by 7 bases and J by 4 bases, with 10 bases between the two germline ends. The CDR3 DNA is TGCGCCAGCGGAGTAAAACCAGATACGCAGTATTTT. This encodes CASGVKPDTQYF.

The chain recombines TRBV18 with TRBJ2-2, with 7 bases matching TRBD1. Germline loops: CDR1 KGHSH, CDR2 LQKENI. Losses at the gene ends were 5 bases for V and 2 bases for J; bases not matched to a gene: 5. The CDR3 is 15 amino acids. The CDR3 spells CASSSRDSNTGELFF. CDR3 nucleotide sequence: TGTGCCAGCTCAAGCCGGGACAGTAACACCGGGGAGCTGTTTTTT.

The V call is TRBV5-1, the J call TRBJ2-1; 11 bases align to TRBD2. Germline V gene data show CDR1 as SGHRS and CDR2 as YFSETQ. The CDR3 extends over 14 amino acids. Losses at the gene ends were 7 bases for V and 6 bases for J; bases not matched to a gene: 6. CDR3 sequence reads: CASRRLAGTNEQFF. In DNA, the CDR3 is TGCGCCAGCCGGAGACTAGCGGGAACCAATGAGCAGTTCTTC.

This chain's CDR3 is CASTSGGLPNYGYTF. CDR3 DNA sequence: TGTGCCAGCACGAGCGGAGGCCTTCCTAACTATGGCTACACCTTC. The chain joins TRBV5-6 to TRBJ1-2; unclear D gene. Trimming left V 6 bases short and J 0 bases short, with 15 bases between. CDR1 is SGHDT, CDR2 YYEEEE, per germline. The CDR3 consists of 15 residues.

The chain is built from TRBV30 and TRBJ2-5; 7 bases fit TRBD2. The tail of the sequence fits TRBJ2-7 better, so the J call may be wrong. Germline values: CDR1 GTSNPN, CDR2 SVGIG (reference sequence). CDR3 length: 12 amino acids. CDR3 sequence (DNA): TGTGCCTGGACTAGCGGCTCCTACGAGCAGTACTTC. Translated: CAWTSGSYEQYF.

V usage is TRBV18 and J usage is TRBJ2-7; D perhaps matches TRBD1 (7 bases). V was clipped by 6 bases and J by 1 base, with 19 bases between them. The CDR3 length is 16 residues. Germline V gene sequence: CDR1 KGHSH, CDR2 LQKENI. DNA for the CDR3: TGTGCCAGCTCGCAAGGTCGTCAGGGGGGATCCTACGAGCAGTACTTC. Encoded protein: CASSQGRQGGSYEQYF. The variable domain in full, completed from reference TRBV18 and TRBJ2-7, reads NAGVMQNPRHLVRRRGQEARLRCSPMKGHSHVYWYRQLPEEGLKFMVYLQKENIIDESGMPKERFSAEFPKEGPSILRIQQVVRGDSAAYFCASSQGRQGGSYEQYFGPGTRLTVT.

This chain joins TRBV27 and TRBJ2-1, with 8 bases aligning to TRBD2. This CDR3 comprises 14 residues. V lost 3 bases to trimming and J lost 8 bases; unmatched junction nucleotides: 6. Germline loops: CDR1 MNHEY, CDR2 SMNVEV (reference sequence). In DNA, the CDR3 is TGTGCCAGCAGTTTGTTAGGACTAGCCCATGAGCAGTTCTTC. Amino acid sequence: CASSLLGLAHEQFF.